The entry that follows covers one TCR beta chain sequence. Its antigen is unidentified. Reverse transcription of all isolated RNA meant that expressed TCRB transcripts were sequenced. Profiled with immunoSEQ multiplex PCR; TCRdb holds only in-frame clones, not every one. The sample includes over 700,000 clones, 17% of them seen just once. Trimming removed 5 bases from V and 8 bases from J; junction bases left unmatched: 2. Germline CDR1 ENHRY, CDR2 SYGVKD. This CDR3 is 12 amino acids long. The data originate from a study of beta chain features in type 1 diabetes. Study-level points and caveats: VDJ junctions in type 1 diabetes patients carried more deletions and fewer insertions. Moderate yet significant TCRB CDR3 shortening was seen in Type 1 diabetes patients in all four CD4+ subsets.

The specimen sequenced was naive CD4+ T cells from blood. This sequence joins TRBV10-3 and TRBJ2-1, with 8 bases that match TRBD2. This clonotype was obtained from a woman younger than 30 in good health. The CDR3 spells CAISQREHEQFF. The CDR3 nucleotides are TGTGCCATCAGTCAGCGGGAGCATGAGCAGTTCTTC.